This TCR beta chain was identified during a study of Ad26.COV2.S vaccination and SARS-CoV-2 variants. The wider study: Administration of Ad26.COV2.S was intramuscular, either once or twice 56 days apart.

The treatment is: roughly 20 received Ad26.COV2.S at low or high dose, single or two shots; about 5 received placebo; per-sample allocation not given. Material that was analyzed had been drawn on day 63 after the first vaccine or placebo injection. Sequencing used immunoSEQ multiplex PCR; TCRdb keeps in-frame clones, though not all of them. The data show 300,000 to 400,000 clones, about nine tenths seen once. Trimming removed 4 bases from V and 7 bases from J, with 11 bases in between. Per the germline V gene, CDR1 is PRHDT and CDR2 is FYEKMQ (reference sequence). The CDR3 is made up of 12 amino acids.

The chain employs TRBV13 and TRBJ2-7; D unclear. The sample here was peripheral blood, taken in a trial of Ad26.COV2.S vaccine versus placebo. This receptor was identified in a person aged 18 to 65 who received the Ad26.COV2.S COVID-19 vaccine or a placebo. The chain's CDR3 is CASSSTHGEQYF. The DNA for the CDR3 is TGTGCCAGCAGCTCTACGCATGGGGAGCAGTACTTC.